This is a list of T cell receptor beta chains from one sample in a study of T-cell memory formation after mild COVID-19. MiXCR, applied by TCRdb to the 5' RACE reads, yields one record per CDR3 protein. This sample carries 250,000 to 350,000 distinct CDR3 sequences, over 11% of them seen once, and the ten largest clones take 21%. The sample consisted of PBMCs or a T cell subset sorted from them (not recorded which). The origin of the receptors is a young man who had mild COVID-19 (a few samples of this study predate the infection). Cell type and time point are not known. The CDR3 runs from the conserved cysteine through the conserved F or W. Clone size is not always given. Where it is, it says once, few, many or a class for expanded clones.

size	V	J	CDR3
-	TRBV27	TRBJ1-5	CASRRGYSNQPQHF
-	TRBV18	TRBJ1-1	CASSPSTDIEAFF
many	TRBV27	TRBJ2-5	CASSLIGTTSGETQYF
few	TRBV4-2	TRBJ1-1	CASSPMDRGNTEAFF
few	TRBV9	TRBJ1-1	CASSDLGGSGPEAFF
few	TRBV27	TRBJ2-1	CASSLVMAYNEQFF
few	TRBV6-5	TRBJ2-5	CASSYSMQGETQYF
-	TRBV30	TRBJ2-7	CAWTGWQRLSYEQYF
-	TRBV19	TRBJ1-2	CASSPGGLNGYTF
few	TRBV5-1	TRBJ2-7	CASSLVENYEQYF
few	TRBV20-1	TRBJ2-7	CSATGTVYEQYF
-	TRBV7-9	TRBJ2-7	CASSLGTPDRRGNEQYF
few	TRBV27	TRBJ1-2	CASSLDPRVYGYTF
-	TRBV10-3	TRBJ2-1	CAISGSGGQVGEQFF
-	TRBV25-1	TRBJ1-1	CASSESGFRGEAFF
-	TRBV7-2	TRBJ2-5	CASSWRGGETQYF
-	TRBV20-1	TRBJ1-4	CSARGDREKLFF
few	TRBV5-1	TRBJ2-1	CASSPGLAWEQFF
-	TRBV20-1	TRBJ1-6	CSASQSNSPLHF
many	TRBV6-6	TRBJ2-1	CASSSSKGTGFHNEQFF
few	TRBV27	TRBJ2-2	CASSWQYGTGELFF
-	TRBV12-3/TRBV12-4	TRBJ1-1	CASSFAVRAEAFF
-	TRBV4-3	TRBJ1-4	CASSQGDRLNEKLFF
few	TRBV7-9	TRBJ2-3	CASSRVTGGEDTQYF
-	TRBV7-6	TRBJ1-1	CASSLARQDEAFF
few	TRBV6-2/TRBV6-3	TRBJ2-5	CASRESTGGELGTQYF
few	TRBV12-3/TRBV12-4	TRBJ1-5	CASSSGGGGNQPQHF
-	TRBV4-3	TRBJ2-1	CASSQGLGGAYNEQFF
many	TRBV18	TRBJ2-1	CASSPPMINEQFF
few	TRBV29-1	TRBJ2-3	CSLSGTDTQYF
few	TRBV7-2	TRBJ2-7	CASSYPGTNYEQYF
-	TRBV15	TRBJ2-1	CATSRDARNEQFF
few	TRBV20-1	TRBJ2-5	CSGQASQETQYF
many	TRBV12-3/TRBV12-4	TRBJ2-3	CASSLAPLGGDTQYF
few	TRBV12-5	TRBJ2-3	CASGLVGGEAQYF
many	TRBV4-3	TRBJ2-3	CASSQEGLAGGSDTQYF
-	TRBV6-5	TRBJ2-3	CASEQFGGQGSPDTQYF
many	TRBV12-3/TRBV12-4	TRBJ2-7	CASRPGQGSYEQYF
many	TRBV7-2	TRBJ2-1	CASSLGAAAYNEQFF
-	TRBV2	TRBJ2-7	CASRGDSYEQYF
-	TRBV18	TRBJ2-1	CASSRWTGEQFF
-	TRBV6-2/TRBV6-3	TRBJ2-1	CASSSQGVNEQFF
-	TRBV6-5	TRBJ2-6	CASSYRVSGANVLTF
few	TRBV5-5	TRBJ1-2	CASSLFPTGVGYTF
-	TRBV12-3/TRBV12-4	TRBJ2-3	CASSFQRGGTDTQYF